A single sample gave rise to the 21 T cell receptor beta chains below, sequenced in a study of identical twins. TCRdb ran MiXCR on the 5' RACE reads and lists one entry per CDR3 protein. Of 650,000 to 800,000 distinct CDR3 sequences listed, around 8.3% are singletons. The same sample was also studied in work on yellow fever vaccine responses in identical twins.

Sample: PBMCs. The receptors were sampled from a woman under 30 in good health.

This clonotype was picked up many times. V usage is TRBV29-1 and J usage is TRBJ2-3, with no clear D. CDR3 length: 14 amino acids. Per the germline V gene, CDR1 is SQVTM and CDR2 is ANQGSEA. V lost 2 bases, J lost 2 bases, and 11 bases lay in between. The CDR3 here is CSVELGQYTDTQYF. The CDR3 DNA reads as TGCAGCGTTGAACTCGGGCAATACACAGATACGCAGTATTTT.

With regard to this clonotype: A read error is possible here, since a much larger clone lies one base away. CDR3 nucleotides: TGCAGTGCCAGGGGGCTTAAGTACGAGCAGTACTTC. Amino acids: CSARGLKYEQYF. The rearrangement joins TRBV20-1 to TRBJ2-7; 8 bases align to TRBD1. The germline CDR1 and CDR2 sequences are DFQATT and SNEGSKA (reference sequence). Trimming took 6 bases from V and 4 from J; bases not matched to a gene: 5. The CDR3 has 12 amino acids.

In nucleotides, the CDR3 is TGCAGCGTTGAAGGTGGGCCGAACACCGGGGAGCTGTTTTTT. This translates into CSVEGGPNTGELFF. The chain recombines TRBV29-1 with TRBJ2-2; no clear D. Trimming cost V 1 base and J 0 bases, with 6 bases left between them. This CDR3 spans 14 amino acids. Germline lookup yields CDR1 SQVTM and CDR2 ANQGSEA.

Turning to this clonotype: An end of the junction differs from the germline gene, which may be a read error. V and J are TRBV20-1 and TRBJ2-5, with D tentatively TRBD2 (6 bases). The CDR3 totals 11 residues. Germline V CDR1 and CDR2: DFQATT, SNEGSKA (reference sequence). CDR3 protein: CSAGGQLRDFF. In nucleotides, the CDR3 is TGCAGTGCTGGAGGGCAGCTGAGGGATTTCTTC.

J is TRBJ2-4 and V is TRBV20-1, with a weak D call TRBD2 (6 bases). Germline V gives CDR1 DFQATT, CDR2 SNEGSKA (reference sequence). Trimming took 6 bases from V and 9 from J, leaving 24 bases between them. CDR3 size: 15 residues. This CDR3 is CSAGGARLGSSIQYF. DNA for the CDR3: TGCAGTGCAGGCGGGGCCCGACTGGGCTCGAGCATTCAGTACTTC.

This clonotype was recorded a few times. The chain uses TRBV9 and TRBJ1-1; the D is unclear. Germline V gives CDR1 SGDLS, CDR2 YYNGEE. The CDR3 is made up of 14 amino acids. V shed 0 bases and J shed 0 bases, with 6 bases lying between them. The CDR3 nucleotides read TGTGCCAGCAGCGTAGACACTCTGAACACTGAAGCTTTCTTT. Translating gives CASSVDTLNTEAFF.

The V and J genes are TRBV6-1 and TRBJ2-2, with 10 bases aligning to TRBD2. Germline lookup yields CDR1 MNHNS and CDR2 SASEGT. V lost 5 bases, J lost 0 bases, and 9 bases stayed unmatched. The CDR3 contains 18 residues. CDR3 DNA: TGTGCCAGCAGTACCCGGACTAGCGGTTTTTCGAACACCGGGGAGCTGTTTTTT. It yields the protein CASSTRTSGFSNTGELFF.

This clonotype was detected a few times. The V and J genes are TRBV27 and TRBJ2-7; no definite D call. The CDR3 runs to 15 residues. Germline V gene data show CDR1 as MNHEY and CDR2 as SMNVEV (reference sequence). V lost 4 bases to trimming and J lost 7 bases, with 20 bases between them. The CDR3 sequence: CASSSGKLGNREQYF. Here the CDR3 DNA reads TGTGCCAGCAGTTCCGGAAAACTGGGAAATAGGGAGCAGTACTTC.

In its sample, this clonotype was seen many times. The gene calls are TRBV4-3 and TRBJ2-7, with 9 bases lining up with TRBD1. Germline V CDR1 and CDR2: LGHNA, YSLEER. The length of the CDR3 is 15 residues. V lost 1 base and J lost 5; bases outside the gene matches: 6. The CDR3 coding sequence is TGCGCCAGCAGCCAAGGGGACAGGGATAAGAACGAGCAGTACTTC. Translation gives CASSQGDRDKNEQYF.

The chain links TRBV27 to TRBJ1-2; 9 nucleotides match TRBD1. V lost 6 bases, J lost 5 bases, and 10 bases stayed unmatched. Germline assignment: CDR1 MNHEY and CDR2 SMNVEV (reference sequence). The CDR3 has 15 residues. CDR3 coding DNA: TGTGCCAGCAGCCCGGGACAGGGATTAGGGTATGGCTACACCTTC. This encodes CASSPGQGLGYGYTF.

Only a few counts were recorded for this clonotype. The chain links TRBV28 to TRBJ2-3; 8 bases match TRBD1. The junction had 6 bases not matched to a gene; V was cut back by 6 bases and J by 1 base. The CDR3 has 15 amino acids. In germline, CDR1 is MDHEN, CDR2 SYDVKM. The CDR3 is CASRKQGGGTDTQYF. DNA for the CDR3: TGTGCCAGCAGGAAACAGGGGGGCGGCACAGATACGCAGTATTTT.

This clonotype was picked up a small number of times. The V gene is TRBV5-1, the J gene TRBJ2-7; weak D call: TRBD1 (6 bases). The germline V gene has CDR1 SGHRS and CDR2 YFSETQ. This CDR3 comprises 14 residues. Trimming shortened V by 3 bases and J by 1 base, and 11 bases separated the two germline ends. The DNA of the CDR3 is TGCGCCAGCAGCTCGAACAGGGTTTCCTACGAGCAGTACTTC. It yields the protein CASSSNRVSYEQYF.

This clonotype was observed a single time. This rearrangement joins TRBV9 to TRBJ1-6; D is unclear. CDR1 and CDR2 from the germline V gene are SGDLS and YYNGEE. The V gene lost 0 bases and the J gene lost 8 bases, with 9 bases spanning the gap. The CDR3 loop spans 14 amino acids. CDR3 in DNA: TGTGCCAGCAGCGTAGGAGAAAGATATTCACCCCTCCACTTT. It encodes CASSVGERYSPLHF.

This clonotype was found a few times. The V call is TRBV30, the J call TRBJ2-7; D not resolved. V dropped 0 bases and J dropped 2 bases, with 11 bases sitting between them. The CDR3 runs to 14 residues. Germline values: CDR1 GTSNPN, CDR2 SVGIG (reference sequence). The CDR3, as DNA: TGTGCCTGGAGTGTTCCGGACGGAACCTACGAGCAGTACTTC. Its protein product is CAWSVPDGTYEQYF. Filled out from reference TRBV30 and TRBJ2-7, the complete variable domain reads SQTIHQWPATLVQPVGSPLSLECTVEGTSNPNLYWYRQAAGRGLQLLFYSVGIGQISSEVPQNLSASRPQDRQFILSSKKLLLSDSGFYLCAWSVPDGTYEQYFGPGTRLTVT.

Worth noting for this clonotype: Since the CDR3 does not end with the conserved phenylalanine or tryptophan, this likely comes from a read error. The genes are TRBV20-1 and TRBJ2-2; D might be TRBD1 (6 bases). Trimming cost V 6 bases and J 4 bases, with 18 bases left between them. This CDR3 spans 15 amino acids. Germline CDR1 and CDR2: DFQATT and SNEGSKA (reference sequence). The CDR3, as DNA: TGCAGTGCCAGCTTAACGGACAGTTTCACCGGGGAGCTGTTTTGT. Translated, it gives CSASLTDSFTGELFC.

The chain uses TRBV18 and TRBJ2-7, with 8 bases lining up with TRBD2. The trim removed 2 bases at V and 4 bases at J, leaving 4 bases unmatched. CDR1 and CDR2 (germline): KGHSH, LQKENI. The CDR3 loop spans 14 amino acids. CDR3 nucleotides: TGTGCCAGCTCACCAAAAGCGGGAGAGTACGAGCAGTACTTC. Translating gives CASSPKAGEYEQYF.

This clonotype was seen a handful of times. The rearrangement joins TRBV7-9 to TRBJ2-7, with a tentative D call TRBD2 (5 bases). CDR1 SEHNR and CDR2 FQNEAQ come from the germline V gene (reference sequence). There are 13 residues in the CDR3. V lost 3 bases to trimming and J lost 3 bases, with 9 bases between them. CDR3 coding DNA: TGTGCCAGCAGCTTCACGGGAAACTACGAGCAGTACTTC. Translation: CASSFTGNYEQYF.

The genes are TRBV4-3 and TRBJ1-1; perhaps TRBD1 as D (5 bases). V shed 6 bases and J shed 6 bases, with 14 bases lying between them. The CDR3 length is 13 residues. Germline V gene lookup returns CDR1 LGHNA and CDR2 YSLEER. CDR3 sequence reads: CASRDRAGSEAFF. The CDR3 nucleotides are TGCGCCAGCAGAGACAGAGCGGGTTCTGAAGCTTTCTTT.

The chain carries TRBV4-2 and TRBJ2-6; D is undetermined. Germline V gene data show CDR1 as LGHNA and CDR2 as YNFKEQ. The CDR3 runs to 18 residues. V dropped 2 bases and J dropped 0 bases, with 14 bases sitting between them. Here the CDR3 DNA reads TGTGCCAGCAGCCAATCGAAGGGAAAACTCTCTGGGGCCAACGTCCTGACTTTC. Translation: CASSQSKGKLSGANVLTF.

This clonotype has ten or more counts. The rearrangement links TRBV29-1 to TRBJ2-7; possibly TRBD1 or TRBD2 for D (6 bases each). Germline V CDR1 and CDR2: SQVTM, ANQGSEA. Trimming cost V 1 base and J 3 bases, with 13 bases left between them. CDR3 length: 14 amino acids. This chain's CDR3 is CSVEGGDNLYEQYF. The CDR3 nucleotides are TGCAGCGTTGAAGGGGGGGACAACCTCTACGAGCAGTACTTC.

This clonotype was seen repeatedly, ten times or more. The V call is TRBV5-5, the J call TRBJ2-1; 8 nucleotides line up with TRBD2. The V gene's germline CDR1 is SGHKS and CDR2 YYEKEE (reference sequence). V lost 0 bases to trimming and J lost 8 bases; unmatched junction nucleotides: 7. This CDR3 region has 15 residues. The CDR3 loop reads CASSLDGGAFDEQFF. CDR3 bases: TGTGCCAGCAGCTTGGACGGGGGGGCCTTCGATGAGCAGTTCTTC.